This T cell receptor (beta chain) was observed in a study of shared clonotypes between healthy human individuals. Study information: CD4 naive and memory got three plates each, CD8 naive two, CD8 memory one.

With regard to this clone: This same CDR3 is encoded by further DNA sequences in the sample.

CDR1 and CDR2 (germline): MDHEN, SYDVKM. The CDR3 has 12 amino acids. Trimming took off 6 bases at V and 1 base at J, with 7 bases between the two ends. Authors' methods: ImmunoSEQ supplied junction-only sequences lacking quality scores, so filtering was different. The method was immunoSEQ multiplex PCR; TCRdb's version includes in-frame clones alone and lacks a portion of them. Clonal size and the V and J genes are those of that table, whereas D and trimming came from the DNA. Among around 620,000 clones, 90% to 95% were seen once, and the ten largest hold over 0.095%. The naive CD8 fraction comprised CD45RO-negative cells positively selected for CCR7 and excluded terminally differentiated effector memory CD45RA+ cells.

This rearrangement joins TRBV28 to TRBJ2-7; D gene unclear. The sample taken for sequencing was naive CD8+ T cells sorted from blood. This TCR derives from a woman aged 25 to 39 in good health. The CDR3 loop reads CASSPGSYEQYF. CDR3 DNA sequence: TGTGCCAGCAGCCCCGGTTCCTACGAGCAGTACTTC.